This T cell receptor beta chain emerged from a study of cytomegalovirus exposure and HLA in healthy donors. The study's findings and limits: In vitro assays verified that a few CMV-associated chains recognized CMV antigens specifically.

A word on this clone: The antigen is undetermined.

The PCR ran on 60 Vbeta and 13 Jbeta primers. The method was immunoSEQ multiplex PCR; TCRdb's version includes in-frame clones alone and lacks a portion of them. Found here are tens of thousands of clones; the top ten clones hold 3.6%. Looked up from germline, CDR1 is SNHLY and CDR2 is FYNNEI. The V and J ends lost 9 bases and 3 bases, in that order; junction bases with no gene match: 5. The CDR3 totals 13 residues. This TCR was sampled from a woman between 18 and 30 years old in good health and CMV-seronegative. The chain employs TRBV2 and TRBJ1-5; 7 positions agree with TRBD1. The specimen was PBMCs. CDR3 protein: CASQGQFNQPQHF. CDR3 DNA sequence: TGTGCCAGTCAGGGACAGTTCAATCAGCCCCAGCATTTT. The full variable domain, with the rest looked up from reference TRBV2 and TRBJ1-5, is EPEVTQTPSHQVTQMGQEVILRCVPISNHLYFYWYRQILGQKVEFLVSFYNNEISEKSEIFDDQFSVERPDGSNFTLKIRSTKLEDSAMYFCASQGQFNQPQHFGDGTRLSIL.